One T cell receptor (beta chain) is described in this entry. This clonotype appeared a few times. The antigen this receptor binds is unknown. Base quality data are lacking; no much larger clone is found one base away. Receptors were amplified or captured by PCR. The run used a HiSeq X Ten. TCRdb reprocessing: public reads trimmed at Q25 with fastp, clones called with MiXCR, in-frame beta chains kept. Rows matching on CDR3 protein sequence are summarized as one entry with the most common DNA and genes. In this sample the table shows some 22,000 distinct CDR3 sequences, 45% to 60% of which occur a single time. The ten largest clonotypes hold about a fifth of the sample. This specimen comes from a study of CD4 and CD8 cells across lung adenocarcinoma regions (dated by TCRdb to 2016 to 2019). Study-wide context: To look at intratumor heterogeneity in the T cell receptor repertoire, the study compared tumor centers against tumor margins.

Patients with localized lung adenocarcinoma, a subtype of non-small cell lung cancer, were used as donors. The centers of localized lung adenocarcinomas were where the samples came from. CD4+ T cells from tumor tissue were profiled separately from CD8+ T cells for TCR repertoire analysis. Compared with germline, V lacks 7 bases and J lacks 13 bases; bases without a gene match: 19. Reading from cysteine to phenylalanine, the CDR3 counts 16 amino acids. Only the CDR3 part of the read is kept: 48 bases, read in frame from the first base. From a lookup of the germline V gene (reference sequence), CDR1 and CDR2 are MNHEY and SMNVEV.

Sequencing used CD4+ T cells from the center of a lung tumor. This specimen's cell subset or site label, per the study, means: tumor center region. The rearranged chain carries TRBV27 and TRBJ2-2, and 9 junction bases match TRBD1. The receptor comes from a male donor with lung adenocarcinoma. The CD4 and CD8 labels of this study may be unreliable. The sequenced DNA is TGTGCCAGCAATACTTTTGGGACAGGGAGCACCGGGACGCTGTTTTTT. The translation is CASNTFGTGSTGTLFF.